The 16 T cell receptor beta chains presented below share a single source sample, sequenced in a study of spatial heterogeneity in lung cancer. This sample's time point: blood at routine non-recurrence follow-up after resection. TCRdb itself ran the 5' RACE reads through MiXCR, one entry per CDR3 protein. The table lists under 150,000 distinct CDR3 sequences, 9.5% to 14% of them singletons, with more than 20% in the top ten. Sequences were derived from PBMCs, sampled at follow-up. These receptors came from a female donor with early-stage non-small cell lung cancer.

This clonotype was counted only a few times. The rearrangement uses TRBV20-1 and TRBJ2-3, with 12 bases matching TRBD2. Losses at the gene ends were 6 bases for V and 2 bases for J; bases not matched to a gene: 12. This CDR3 comprises 17 residues. CDR1 and CDR2 (germline): DFQATT, SNEGSKA (reference sequence). The CDR3 loop reads CSAQLSGLAGNTDTQYF. In DNA form, the CDR3 reads TGCAGTGCCCAACTTTCTGGACTAGCGGGGAACACAGATACGCAGTATTTT.

V and J are TRBV28 and TRBJ2-1; D perhaps matches TRBD1 (5 bases). CDR3 size: 15 residues. The germline V gene has CDR1 MDHEN and CDR2 SYDVKM. Trimming shortened V by 5 bases and J by 2 bases, and 13 bases separated the two germline ends. CDR3 nucleotide sequence: TGTGCCAGCAGTACACTCAGGGTCCCCTACAATGAGCAGTTCTTC. It specifies CASSTLRVPYNEQFF.

In its sample, this clonotype was seen many times. The chain carries TRBV7-2 and TRBJ2-1; D gene uncertain. The CDR3 covers 14 residues. Trimming took off 1 base at V and 5 bases at J, with 9 bases between the two ends. The V gene's germline CDR1 is SGHTA and CDR2 FQGNSA. CDR3 residues: CASSLELGHNEQFF. The CDR3 region has the DNA TGTGCCAGCAGCTTAGAGTTAGGACACAATGAGCAGTTCTTC. Drawing the rest from reference TRBV7-2 and TRBJ2-1, the complete variable domain is GAGVSQSPSNKVTEKGKDVELRCDPISGHTALYWYRQSLGQGLEFLIYFQGNSAPDKSGLPSDRFSAERTGGSVSTLTIQRTQQEDSAVYLCASSLELGHNEQFFGPGTRLTVL.

The table lists this clonotype with a count of one. The junction shows a germline mismatch at one end, possibly a read error. The V call is TRBV4-1, the J call TRBJ1-4; 8 bases map to TRBD1. Germline values: CDR1 MGHRA, CDR2 YSYEKL. The CDR3 is made up of 15 amino acids. CDR3 nucleotides: TGCGCCAGCAACCAAGGGACAGGAACTAATGAAAAACTGTTTTTT. Its translation: CASNQGTGTNEKLFF.

Only a few counts were recorded for this clonotype. V usage is TRBV7-9 and J usage is TRBJ2-7; no definite D call. V lost 5 bases, J lost 6 bases, and 8 bases lay in between. The CDR3 is 11 residues long. Germline CDR1 reads SEHNR; CDR2 reads FQNEAQ (reference sequence). The CDR3 sequence: CASSPSAEQYF. The CDR3 DNA reads TGTGCCAGCAGCCCCTCGGCCGAGCAGTACTTC.

This clonotype was picked up a small number of times. The chain joins TRBV5-4 to TRBJ2-1, with TRBD2 as a possible D gene (6 bases). Germline V gives CDR1 SGHNT, CDR2 YYREEE (reference sequence). This CDR3 contains 15 residues. V lost 0 bases to trimming and J lost 8 bases, with 15 bases between them. The CDR3 loop reads CASSLELASSDEQFF. In DNA, the CDR3 is TGTGCCAGCAGCTTGGAACTAGCTAGTTCGGATGAGCAGTTCTTC.

This sequence joins TRBV4-2 and TRBJ1-2; 7 positions match TRBD1. Germline trimming cut 0 bases from V and 5 bases from J; bases unmatched to any gene: 12. CDR3 length: 17 amino acids. Germline CDR1 is LGHNA and CDR2 is YNFKEQ. The CDR3 sequence: CASSQDQKTGSEYGYTF. The CDR3 DNA sequence: TGTGCCAGCAGCCAAGACCAGAAGACAGGGAGCGAATATGGCTACACCTTC.

This chain connects TRBV11-2 to TRBJ2-1, with 7 bases that match TRBD1. The CDR3 runs to 16 residues. Germline assignment: CDR1 SGHAT and CDR2 FQNNGV. With 0 bases clipped from V and 1 base from J, the junction kept 3 bases outside the gene matches. The CDR3 DNA follows: TGTGCCAGCAGCTTAGAAGGGGGCGGTTCCTACAATGAGCAGTTCTTC. Amino acids: CASSLEGGGSYNEQFF.

This clonotype appeared a single time. The junction departs from germline at one end; a sequencing error may be responsible. The CDR3: CANSLSSSGSSEQFF. In DNA, the CDR3 is TGTGCCAACAGTTTATCGTCTAGCGGGAGTAGTGAGCAGTTCTTC. The chain is built from TRBV12-3 or TRBV12-4 and TRBJ2-1; 10 nucleotides match TRBD2. This CDR3 is 15 amino acids long.

This clonotype was recorded a few times. The V and J genes are TRBV20-1 and TRBJ1-1; D is unresolved. CDR3 length equals 12 residues. V was clipped by 1 base and J by 6 bases, with 9 bases between them. Per the germline V gene, CDR1 is DFQATT and CDR2 is SNEGSKA (reference sequence). DNA for the CDR3: TGCAGTGCTAGAGGGTCCCCATCTGAAGCTTTCTTT. Amino acids: CSARGSPSEAFF.

This clonotype was counted at least ten times. In DNA, the CDR3 is TGTGCCAGTAGTCGGTACAGGGAACTTCAAGAGACCCAGTACTTC. This codes for CASSRYRELQETQYF. The gene calls are TRBV19 and TRBJ2-5; tentatively, D is TRBD1 (6 bases). Trimming took 5 bases from V and 2 from J, leaving 15 bases between them. Germline V gene data show CDR1 as LNHDA and CDR2 as SQIVND (reference sequence). This CDR3 is built from 15 residues.

This clonotype has more than one count but fewer than ten. The rearrangement joins TRBV3-1 to TRBJ2-3, with D unclear. From germline, CDR1 is LGHDT and CDR2 YNNKEL (reference sequence). The ends were cut back, 0 bases at V and 14 bases at J, with 15 bases in the middle. The CDR3 has 13 residues. CDR3 amino acids: CASSQDARELAYF. The CDR3 DNA reads as TGTGCCAGCAGCCAAGATGCCCGAGAGCTTGCGTATTTT.

A few counts support this clonotype. CDR3 loop: CASSLLYANEKLFF. CDR3 nucleotides: TGTGCCAGCAGTTTACTGTATGCTAATGAAAAACTGTTTTTT. This chain uses TRBV28 with TRBJ1-4; D remains ambiguous. The germline CDR1 and CDR2 sequences are MDHEN and SYDVKM. The CDR3 is 14 residues long. V lost 2 bases to trimming and J lost 3 bases, with 7 bases between them.

This clonotype was observed at least ten times. The rearrangement uses TRBV4-2 and TRBJ1-1; D is perhaps TRBD1 (6 bases). Germline CDR1 is LGHNA and CDR2 is YNFKEQ. Trimming removed 4 bases from V and 4 bases from J, with 10 bases in between. This CDR3 spans 13 amino acids. The CDR3 region is CASSLQGSTEAFF. The CDR3 DNA is TGTGCCAGCAGCCTTCAGGGGAGCACTGAAGCTTTCTTT.

The table lists this clonotype with many counts. This chain links TRBV4-2 with TRBJ2-7; TRBD2 matches at 9 bases. Looked up from germline, CDR1 is LGHNA and CDR2 is YNFKEQ. The CDR3 length is 14 residues. V shed 1 base and J 9 bases; nucleotides not matched to a gene: 7. This chain's CDR3 is CASSQGLSGSRQYV. CDR3 nucleotide sequence: TGTGCCAGCAGCCAAGGTCTTAGCGGGAGTCGGCAGTACGTC.

This clonotype was seen only a few times. The chain has TRBV24-1 and TRBJ2-1, with 7 bases fitting TRBD2. Germline lookup yields CDR1 KGHDR and CDR2 SFDVKD. The CDR3 sequence is 14 residues long. Unmatched junction bases numbered 9, after V lost 5 bases and J lost 9 bases. CDR3 residues: CATSVGLESSEQFF. The CDR3 DNA reads as TGTGCCACCAGTGTTGGACTAGAAAGCAGTGAGCAGTTCTTC.